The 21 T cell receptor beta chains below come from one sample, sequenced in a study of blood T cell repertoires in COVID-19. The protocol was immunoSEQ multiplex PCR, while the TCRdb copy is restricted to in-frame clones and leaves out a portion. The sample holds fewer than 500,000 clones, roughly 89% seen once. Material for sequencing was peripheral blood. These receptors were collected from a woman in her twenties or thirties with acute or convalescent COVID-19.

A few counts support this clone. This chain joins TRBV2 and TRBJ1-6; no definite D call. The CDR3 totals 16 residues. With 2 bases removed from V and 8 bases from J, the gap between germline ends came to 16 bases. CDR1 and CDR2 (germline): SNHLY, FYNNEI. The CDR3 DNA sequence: TGTGCCAGCAGTGAATCAAAAAGGGCCGGGGATTCACCCCTCCACTTT. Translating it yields CASSESKRAGDSPLHF.

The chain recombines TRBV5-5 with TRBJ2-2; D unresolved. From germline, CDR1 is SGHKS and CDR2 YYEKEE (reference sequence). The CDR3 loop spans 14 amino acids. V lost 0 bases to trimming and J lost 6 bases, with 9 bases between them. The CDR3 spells CASSLGDISGELFF. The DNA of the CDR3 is TGTGCCAGCAGCTTGGGAGACATTTCCGGGGAGCTGTTTTTT.

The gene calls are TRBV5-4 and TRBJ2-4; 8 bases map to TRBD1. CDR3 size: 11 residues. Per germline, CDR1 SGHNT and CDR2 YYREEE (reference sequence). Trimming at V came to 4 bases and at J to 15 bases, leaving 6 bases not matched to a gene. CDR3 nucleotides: TGTGCCAGCAGCCCCGGACAGGGTTTGTACTTC. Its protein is CASSPGQGLYF.

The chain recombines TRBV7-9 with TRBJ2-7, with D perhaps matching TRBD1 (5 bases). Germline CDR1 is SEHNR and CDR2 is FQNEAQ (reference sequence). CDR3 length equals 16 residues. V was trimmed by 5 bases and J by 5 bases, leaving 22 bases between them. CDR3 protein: CASSQLQGQGIDEQYF. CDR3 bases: TGTGCCAGCAGCCAACTTCAAGGGCAGGGAATCGACGAGCAGTACTTC.

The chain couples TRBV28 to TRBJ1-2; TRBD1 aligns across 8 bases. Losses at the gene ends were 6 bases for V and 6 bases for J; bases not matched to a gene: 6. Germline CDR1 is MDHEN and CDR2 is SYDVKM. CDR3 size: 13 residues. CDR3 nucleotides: TGTGCCAGCAGGAGACAGGGGTTGGATGGCTACACCTTC. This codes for CASRRQGLDGYTF.

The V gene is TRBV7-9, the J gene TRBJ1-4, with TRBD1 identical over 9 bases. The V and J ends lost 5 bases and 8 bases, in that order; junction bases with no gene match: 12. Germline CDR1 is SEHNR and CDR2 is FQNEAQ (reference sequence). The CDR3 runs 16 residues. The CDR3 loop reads CASSPTSGTGWEKLFF. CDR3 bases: TGTGCCAGCAGCCCAACTTCCGGGACAGGGTGGGAAAAACTGTTTTTT.

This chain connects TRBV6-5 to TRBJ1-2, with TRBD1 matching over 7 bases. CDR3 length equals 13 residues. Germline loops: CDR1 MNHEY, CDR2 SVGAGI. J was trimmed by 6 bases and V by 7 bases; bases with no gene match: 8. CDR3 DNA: TGTGCCAGCACCGACAGGGAAAGTCATGGCTACACCTTC. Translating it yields CASTDRESHGYTF.

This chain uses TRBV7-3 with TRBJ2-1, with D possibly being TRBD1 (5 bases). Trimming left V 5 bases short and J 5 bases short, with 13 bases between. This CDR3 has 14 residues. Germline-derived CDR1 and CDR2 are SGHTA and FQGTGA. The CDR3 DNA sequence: TGTGCCAGCAGCCCCAGGGCCATCGACAATGAGCAGTTCTTC. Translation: CASSPRAIDNEQFF.

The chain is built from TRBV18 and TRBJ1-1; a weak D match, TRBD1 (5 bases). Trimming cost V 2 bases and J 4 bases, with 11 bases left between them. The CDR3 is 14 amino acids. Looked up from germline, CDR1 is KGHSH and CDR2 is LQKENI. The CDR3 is CASSPSAGVTEAFF. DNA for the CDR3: TGTGCCAGCTCACCATCGGCGGGGGTCACTGAAGCTTTCTTT.

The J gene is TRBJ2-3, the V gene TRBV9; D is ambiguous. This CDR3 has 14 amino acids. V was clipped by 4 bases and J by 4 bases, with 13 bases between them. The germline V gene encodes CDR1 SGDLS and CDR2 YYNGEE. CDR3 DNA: TGTGCCAGCAGCCCCCCCGAGGAGTCAGATACGCAGTATTTT. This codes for CASSPPEESDTQYF.

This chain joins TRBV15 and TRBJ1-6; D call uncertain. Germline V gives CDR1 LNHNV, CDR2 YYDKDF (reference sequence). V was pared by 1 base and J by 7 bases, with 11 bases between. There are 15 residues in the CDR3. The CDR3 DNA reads TGTGCCACCAGCAGAGGCCAGGATCGCAATTCACCCCTCCACTTT. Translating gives CATSRGQDRNSPLHF.

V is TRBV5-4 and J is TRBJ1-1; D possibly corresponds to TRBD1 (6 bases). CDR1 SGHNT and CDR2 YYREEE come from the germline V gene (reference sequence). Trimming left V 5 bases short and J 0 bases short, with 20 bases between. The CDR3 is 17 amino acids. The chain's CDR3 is CASRTSGTSIMNTEAFF. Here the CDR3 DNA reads TGTGCCAGCAGAACCTCCGGGACATCGATCATGAACACTGAAGCTTTCTTT.

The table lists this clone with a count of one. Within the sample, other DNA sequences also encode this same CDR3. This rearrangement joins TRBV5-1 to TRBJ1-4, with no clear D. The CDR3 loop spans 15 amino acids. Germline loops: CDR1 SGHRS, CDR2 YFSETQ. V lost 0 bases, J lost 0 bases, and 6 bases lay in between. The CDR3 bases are TGCGCCAGCAGCTTGGGGACTGCAACTAATGAAAAACTGTTTTTT. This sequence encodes CASSLGTATNEKLFF.

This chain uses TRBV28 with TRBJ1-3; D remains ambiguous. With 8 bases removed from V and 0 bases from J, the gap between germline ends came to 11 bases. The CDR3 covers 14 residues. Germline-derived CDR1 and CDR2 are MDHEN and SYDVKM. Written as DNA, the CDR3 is TGTGCCAGCGCAGGAAAACGCTCTGGAAACACCATATATTTT. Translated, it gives CASAGKRSGNTIYF.

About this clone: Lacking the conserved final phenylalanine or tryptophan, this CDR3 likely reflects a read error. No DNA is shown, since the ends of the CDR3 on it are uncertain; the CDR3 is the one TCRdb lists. CDR3 protein: CASSHPRDRIFL. The chain employs TRBV14 and TRBJ2-7; the table's D gene call, TRBD1, was not cross checked with the DNA. Per the germline V gene, CDR1 is SGHDN and CDR2 is FVKESK. With termini counted, the CDR3 has 12 amino acids.

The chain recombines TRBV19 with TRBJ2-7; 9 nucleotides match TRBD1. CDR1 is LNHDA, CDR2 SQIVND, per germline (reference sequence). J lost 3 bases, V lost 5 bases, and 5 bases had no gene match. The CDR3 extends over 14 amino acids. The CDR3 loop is CASSLGQGDYEQYF. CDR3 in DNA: TGTGCCAGTAGTTTGGGACAGGGTGACTACGAGCAGTACTTC.

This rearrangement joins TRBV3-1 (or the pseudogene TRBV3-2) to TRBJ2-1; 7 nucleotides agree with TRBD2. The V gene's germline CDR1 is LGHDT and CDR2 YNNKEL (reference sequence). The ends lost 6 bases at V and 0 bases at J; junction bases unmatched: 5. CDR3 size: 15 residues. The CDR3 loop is CASRWRGSSYNEQFF. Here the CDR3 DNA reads TGTGCCAGCAGATGGCGGGGGAGCTCCTACAATGAGCAGTTCTTC.

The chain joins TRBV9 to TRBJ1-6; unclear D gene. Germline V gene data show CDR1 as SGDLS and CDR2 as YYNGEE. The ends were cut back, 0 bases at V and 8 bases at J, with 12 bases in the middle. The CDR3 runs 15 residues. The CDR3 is CASSVAPGFDSPLHF. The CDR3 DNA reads TGTGCCAGCAGCGTAGCCCCCGGGTTCGATTCACCCCTCCACTTT.

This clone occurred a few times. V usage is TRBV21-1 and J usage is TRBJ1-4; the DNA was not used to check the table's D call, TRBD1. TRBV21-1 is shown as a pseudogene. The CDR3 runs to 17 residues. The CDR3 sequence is CASSYQGVCLTNEKLFF. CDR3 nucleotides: TGTGCCAGCAGCTATCAAGGGGTTTGTCTGACTAATGAAAAACTGTTTTTT.

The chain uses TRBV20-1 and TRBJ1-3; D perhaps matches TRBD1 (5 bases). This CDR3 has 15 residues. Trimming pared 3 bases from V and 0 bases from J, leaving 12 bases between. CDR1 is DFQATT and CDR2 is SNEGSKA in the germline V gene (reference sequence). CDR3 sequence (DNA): TGCAGTGCTAGTGACAGTCCCTCCTCTGGAAACACCATATATTTT. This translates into CSASDSPSSGNTIYF.

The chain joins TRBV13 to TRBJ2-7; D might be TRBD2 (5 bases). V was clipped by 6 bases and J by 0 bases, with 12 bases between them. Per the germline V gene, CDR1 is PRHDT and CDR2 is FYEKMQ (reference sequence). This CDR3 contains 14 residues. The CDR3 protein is CASSLTKSSYEQYF. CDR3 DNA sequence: TGTGCCAGCAGTTTGACTAAGAGCTCCTACGAGCAGTACTTC.